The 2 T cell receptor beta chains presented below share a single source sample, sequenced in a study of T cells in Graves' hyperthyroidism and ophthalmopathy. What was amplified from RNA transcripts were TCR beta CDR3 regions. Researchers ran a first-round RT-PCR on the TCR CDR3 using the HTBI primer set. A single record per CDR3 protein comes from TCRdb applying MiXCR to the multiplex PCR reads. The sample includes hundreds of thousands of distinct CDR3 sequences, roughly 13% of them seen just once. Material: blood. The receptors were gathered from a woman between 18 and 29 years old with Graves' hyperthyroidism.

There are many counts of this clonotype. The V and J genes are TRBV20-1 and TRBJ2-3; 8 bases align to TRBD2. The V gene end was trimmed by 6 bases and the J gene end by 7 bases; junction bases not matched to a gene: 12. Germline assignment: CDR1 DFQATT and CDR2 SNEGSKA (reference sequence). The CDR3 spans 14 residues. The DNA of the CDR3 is TGCAGTGCCCCGGAGAGCGGGAGACTATATACGCAGTATTTT. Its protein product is CSAPESGRLYTQYF.

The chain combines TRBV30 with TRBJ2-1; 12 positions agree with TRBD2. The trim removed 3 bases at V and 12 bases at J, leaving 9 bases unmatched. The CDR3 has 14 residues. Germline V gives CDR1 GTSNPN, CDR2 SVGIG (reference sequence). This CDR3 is CAWSKGLAGTVQFF. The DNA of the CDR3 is TGTGCCTGGAGCAAGGGACTAGCGGGTACTGTGCAGTTCTTC. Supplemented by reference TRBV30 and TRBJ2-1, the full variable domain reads SQTIHQWPATLVQPVGSPLSLECTVEGTSNPNLYWYRQAAGRGLQLLFYSVGIGQISSEVPQNLSASRPQDRQFILSSKKLLLSDSGFYLCAWSKGLAGTVQFFGPGTRLTVL.